The next 4 T cell receptor beta chains were all read from a single sample in a study of T cells in Graves' hyperthyroidism and ophthalmopathy. RNA transcripts yielded amplified TCR beta CDR3 regions. TCR CDR3 underwent first-round RT-PCR with the HTBI primer set. TCRdb called the multiplex PCR reads again in MiXCR, with one record for every CDR3 protein. The sample contains more than 150,000 distinct CDR3 sequences, 17% of which appear only once. Material for sequencing was blood. All receptors derive from a woman aged 45 to 65 with Graves' hyperthyroidism.

The V and J genes are TRBV12-3 or TRBV12-4 and TRBJ2-1, with TRBD2 identical over 9 bases. J lost 12 bases, V lost 5 bases, and 14 bases had no gene match. CDR3 length equals 15 residues. The CDR3 region is CASSPRLVSGGPQFF. The CDR3 DNA is TGTGCCAGCAGTCCCCGTTTGGTTAGCGGGGGACCGCAGTTCTTC.

This clonotype was seen ten or more times. V and J are TRBV14 and TRBJ1-2, with D possibly TRBD1 on 6 matching bases. The CDR3 runs to 16 residues. The germline gives CDR1 SGHDN, CDR2 FVKESK. V was trimmed by 2 bases and J by 2 bases, leaving 15 bases between them. CDR3 in amino acids: CASSQSLGTINYGYTF. The CDR3 DNA sequence: TGTGCCAGCAGCCAATCCCTGGGGACAATAAACTATGGCTACACCTTC.

This clonotype has ten or more counts. The chain couples TRBV7-9 to TRBJ1-5; a possible D gene is TRBD1 (5 bases). Germline-derived CDR1 and CDR2 are SEHNR and FQNEAQ (reference sequence). With 3 bases removed from V and 5 bases from J, the gap between germline ends came to 17 bases. The CDR3 consists of 16 residues. CDR3 amino acids: CASSLSKGPSDQPQHF. In DNA, the CDR3 is TGTGCCAGCAGCTTGTCTAAGGGGCCGAGTGATCAGCCCCAGCATTTT.

The J gene is TRBJ2-1, the V gene TRBV2, with D unclear. V was pared by 7 bases and J by 0 bases, with 7 bases between. The CDR3 sequence is 13 residues long. Germline V gene sequence: CDR1 SNHLY, CDR2 FYNNEI. The CDR3 is CASNGPSYNEQFF. The CDR3 DNA reads as TGTGCCAGCAACGGCCCCTCCTACAATGAGCAGTTCTTC.